This T cell receptor beta chain was retrieved from a study of T-cell reconstitution after alpha-beta-depleted transplantation in children. Study-level results: As was reported, about two months after transplant, alpha-beta T cells came from several hundred expanded graft clones. A year had passed since transplant, and T-cell counts and diversity by then came mostly from newly produced T cells.

Germline CDR1 SGHRS, CDR2 YFSETQ. V was cut by 3 bases and J by 0 bases, with 25 bases left in between. This CDR3 region has 20 residues. This clonotype has a handful of counts. Antigen unknown. Unique molecular identifiers were incorporated during preparation of the TCRbeta library. TCRdb fed the PCR reads into MiXCR, producing one record per CDR3 protein. Found here are fewer than 700,000 distinct CDR3 sequences, 10% to 15% of them singletons; the top ten hold 2.2%. The chain carries TRBV5-1 and TRBJ2-1; D is perhaps TRBD2 (6 bases). The origin of this receptor is a male patient between 10 and 17 years old who had a stem cell transplant for acute myeloid leukemia, so the T cells may come from the graft donor. The specimen was PBMCs, mostly from graft donor cells, collected 360 days after TCRalphabeta/CD19-depleted stem cell transplant. The CDR3 sequence is CASSSYRDFKFQSSYNEQFF. CDR3 in DNA: TGCGCCAGCAGCTCTTACCGGGACTTCAAATTTCAGAGCTCCTACAATGAGCAGTTCTTC.